This entry is about one T cell receptor (beta chain). The antigen is not known. The data originate from a study of cytotoxic CD8 clonotypes in ibrutinib-treated CLL. Findings and caveats of the study: Rare overall, public clonotypes shrank or held steady under therapy. Clonality climbed at ibrutinib response, then dropped toward baseline at progression.

Produced via immunoSEQ multiplex PCR; TCRdb's table is partial and in-frame only. The sample yields under 35,000 clones, more than 60% seen once. V was cut by 0 bases and J by 2 bases, with 9 bases left in between. The length of the CDR3 is 15 residues. CDR1 is SGHDT, CDR2 YYEEEE, per germline. The clonotype originates from a human donor with chronic lymphocytic leukemia. Source: PBMCs, taken after 24 months of ibrutinib treatment. The chain carries TRBV5-6 and TRBJ2-1; tentatively, D is TRBD2 (6 bases). CDR3 sequence reads: CASSLGEAAYNEQFF. The CDR3 DNA is TGTGCCAGCAGCTTGGGGGAGGCAGCCTACAATGAGCAGTTCTTC.